These T cell receptor beta chains were read from a single sample in a study of blood T cells in healthy people across ages. TCRdb analysed the 5' RACE reads with MiXCR anew, one entry per CDR3 protein. The sample carries roughly 1,100,000 distinct CDR3 sequences, around 27% recorded once. These data are also associated with another study on T cells of mothers and their children.

Sequencing input: blood. These receptors all stem from a girl aged 2 to 9 in good health. Both conserved end residues are part of each CDR3. D genes are given only for firm matches. Clone size is given for some rows only: seen once, a few or many times, or a class if the clone is expanded.

v_gene	abundance	d_gene	j_gene	CDR3nt	CDR3aa
TRBV12-3/TRBV12-4	NA	NA	TRBJ1-2	TGTGCCAGCAGTCGCGGTACTCACGCTGGCTACACCTTC	CASSRGTHAGYTF
TRBV7-9	NA	NA	TRBJ1-1	TGTGCCAGCAGCTCCCCCGCCAAGGCTTTCTTT	CASSSPAKAFF
TRBV29-1	NA	TRBD1	TRBJ1-5	TGCAGCGTCGGGGACAGGCATCAGCCCCAGCATTTT	CSVGDRHQPQHF
TRBV7-2	NA	NA	TRBJ1-5	TGTGCCAGCAGCCGGTGGCGAGACGCTCAGCCCCAGCATTTT	CASSRWRDAQPQHF
TRBV11-2	many	NA	TRBJ2-5	TGTGCCAGCAGCTGGACGGCGTACCAAGAGACCCAGTACTTC	CASSWTAYQETQYF
TRBV25-1	NA	TRBD1	TRBJ2-7	TGTGCCAGCAGTGTCTCGGGACAGGGTACCGAGCAGTACTTC	CASSVSGQGTEQYF
TRBV20-1	few	TRBD1	TRBJ2-7	TGCAGTGCTATGGGACAGGGGTTCTACGAGCAGTACTTC	CSAMGQGFYEQYF
TRBV7-9	NA	NA	TRBJ1-2	TGTGCCAGCAGCGAGCGACAGAGCATTAGCTATGGCTACACCTTC	CASSERQSISYGYTF
TRBV20-1	NA	TRBD2	TRBJ2-7	TGCAGTGCTCCGGGACTAGCCGGCGAGCAGTACTTC	CSAPGLAGEQYF
TRBV12-3/TRBV12-4	few	NA	TRBJ1-5	TGTGCCAGCAGTTTGGTGGATTATAGCAATCAGCCCCAGCATTTT	CASSLVDYSNQPQHF
TRBV6-5	NA	TRBD1	TRBJ2-1	TGTGCCACCACTCCAAGAGGGGGCGGTGAGCAGTTCTTC	CATTPRGGGEQFF
TRBV29-1	few	NA	TRBJ2-1	TGCAGCGTTGTGTCCGCAACTTCCTACAATGAGCAGTTCTTC	CSVVSATSYNEQFF
TRBV5-6	NA	NA	TRBJ2-1	TGTGCCAGCAGCTTATGGGACGGGAAGGTCTTC	CASSLWDGKVF
TRBV20-1	NA	NA	TRBJ2-1	TGCAGTGCCCAGGATAAGTATGAGCAGTTCTTC	CSAQDKYEQFF
TRBV6-5	few	NA	TRBJ1-3	TGTGCCAGCAGTTCAGACAGGCCCTCTGGAAACACCATATATTTT	CASSSDRPSGNTIYF
TRBV11-2	NA	TRBD2	TRBJ2-7	TGTGCCAGCAGCTCTTTATTAGCGGGAGCTTTCTACGAGCAGTACTTC	CASSSLLAGAFYEQYF
TRBV11-3	few	TRBD1	TRBJ2-5	TGTGCCAGCAGCAACTGGACAGGGGGCGAGGAGACCCAGTACTTC	CASSNWTGGEETQYF
TRBV4-3	NA	NA	TRBJ1-4	TGCGCCAGCAGCCAAGGGAAAGGGGGGATCAGTGAAAAACTGTTTTTT	CASSQGKGGISEKLFF
TRBV4-2	NA	TRBD1	TRBJ2-2	TGTGCCAGCAGCCACCTGACAGGGGAGGACACCGGGGAGCTGTTTTTT	CASSHLTGEDTGELFF
TRBV10-3	NA	NA	TRBJ1-3	TGTGCCATCAGTGATTTAGGGGCTGTCGGAAACACCATATATTTT	CAISDLGAVGNTIYF
TRBV12-3/TRBV12-4	NA	NA	TRBJ2-1	TGTGCCAGCAGGTCGGACTGGAGCTCCTACAATGAGCAGTTCTTC	CASRSDWSSYNEQFF
TRBV5-1	few	TRBD1	TRBJ1-6	TGCGCCAGCAGCCCGGGGACAGACTATTCACCCCTCCACTTT	CASSPGTDYSPLHF
TRBV11-2	few	NA	TRBJ2-1	TGTGCCAGCAGCTTTTTTTGGTCGGGGAAGTACAATGAGCAGTTCTTC	CASSFFWSGKYNEQFF
TRBV3-1	few	NA	TRBJ1-1	TGTGCCAGCAGCCATCCGGGTGCCGTGAACACTGAAGCTTTCTTT	CASSHPGAVNTEAFF
TRBV20-1	few	NA	TRBJ2-1	TGCAGTGCTAGGCCTTCGGTCGGGTTAAGATATGAGCAGTTCTTC	CSARPSVGLRYEQFF
TRBV29-1	NA	TRBD1	TRBJ2-7	TGCAGCGTGCCGGGACAGGGGGCCTACGAGCAGTACTTC	CSVPGQGAYEQYF
TRBV4-1	few	TRBD2	TRBJ2-1	TGCGCCAGCAGCTTAGGCCTAGCGGCCGGCAATGAGCAGTTCTTC	CASSLGLAAGNEQFF
TRBV7-9	NA	NA	TRBJ1-5	TGTGCCACCCAACCCTGGGGGGCTAGCGGTCAGCCCCAGCATTTT	CATQPWGASGQPQHF
TRBV6-5	NA	TRBD1	TRBJ1-2	TGTGCCAGCAGTTACGGCAGGGGGACGTATGGCTACACCTTC	CASSYGRGTYGYTF
TRBV20-1	few	NA	TRBJ2-5	TGCAGTGCGCCTAAGAGACAGGTCCAAGAGACCCAGTACTTC	CSAPKRQVQETQYF
TRBV6-1	NA	TRBD1	TRBJ2-7	TGTGCCAGCCTATCGGACAGGGGCTACGAGCAGTACTTC	CASLSDRGYEQYF
TRBV6-2/TRBV6-3	NA	NA	TRBJ2-6	TGTGCCAGTAGTGACGGGAGAGGGGCCAACGTCCTGACTTTC	CASSDGRGANVLTF
TRBV12-5	NA	NA	TRBJ2-1	TGTGCTAGTGGCCCAGAGGCCGAGCAGTTCTTC	CASGPEAEQFF
TRBV6-1	NA	TRBD1	TRBJ1-4	TGTGCCAGCAGTCATTGGAGGACAGGGGGCTATGAAAAACTGTTTTTT	CASSHWRTGGYEKLFF
TRBV5-1	NA	NA	TRBJ2-1	TGCGCCAGCTATTTCCAGGGGGGTAATGAGCAGTTCTTC	CASYFQGGNEQFF
TRBV5-1	NA	NA	TRBJ2-1	TGCGCCAGCAGAGGTAGTGGGGCGGATGAGCAGTTCTTC	CASRGSGADEQFF
TRBV7-2	once	NA	TRBJ2-1	TGTGCCAGCAGCCCAGAACTAGCTGGGAGTGGGAATGAGCAGTTCTTC	CASSPELAGSGNEQFF
TRBV7-3	few	TRBD2	TRBJ2-1	TGTGCCAGCAGCTCCCTTCTCACTAGCGGGATAAACAATGAGCAGTTCTTC	CASSSLLTSGINNEQFF
TRBV29-1	NA	NA	TRBJ1-1	TGCAGCGTTCTAAAGGAAACGAACACTGAAGCTTTCTTT	CSVLKETNTEAFF
TRBV29-1	few	NA	TRBJ2-2	TGCAGCGTTGTAGGGAGAACTGCGAACACCGGGGAGCTGTTTTTT	CSVVGRTANTGELFF
TRBV28	NA	NA	TRBJ2-1	TGTGCCAGCAGTTTAATGGCCGATGAGCAGTTCTTC	CASSLMADEQFF
TRBV27	NA	NA	TRBJ1-6	TGTGCCAGCAGTTTCGGGGTCCTTAATTCACCCCTCCACTTT	CASSFGVLNSPLHF
TRBV9	few	NA	TRBJ1-6	TGTGCCAGCAGCGGTGGTATGGATTCACCCCTCCACTTT	CASSGGMDSPLHF
TRBV4-3	many	NA	TRBJ2-5	TGCGCCAGCAGCCAAGATTCTAGGCAACAAGAGACCCAGTACTTC	CASSQDSRQQETQYF
TRBV10-3	NA	NA	TRBJ2-1	TGTGCCATCAGTGATGGGGCGGGGGCTCGGAATGAGCAGTTCTTC	CAISDGAGARNEQFF
TRBV25-1	few	NA	TRBJ1-4	TGTGCCAGCAGTGAGGATCTGGTAACAGGGTTAGGATTGGATGAAAAACTGTTTTTT	CASSEDLVTGLGLDEKLFF
TRBV2	NA	TRBD2	TRBJ2-2	TGTGCCAGCAGTGAAGGGGTGACTAGCCCCGGGGAGCTGTTTTTT	CASSEGVTSPGELFF
TRBV14	few	NA	TRBJ1-2	TGTGCCAGCAGCCCGAAAATGTTTGGCGGATATGGCTACACCTTC	CASSPKMFGGYGYTF
TRBV20-1	NA	TRBD2	TRBJ2-7	TGCAGTGCTAGGGTCCGGGCGGGAGAATTGTACGAGCAGTACTTC	CSARVRAGELYEQYF
TRBV15	few	NA	TRBJ1-1	TGTGCCACCAGCAGAGATCAATTGGGCCGAGTGGCTGAAGCTTTCTTT	CATSRDQLGRVAEAFF
TRBV7-9	few	NA	TRBJ2-1	TGTGCCAGCAGCTTCCCAACGTACCGGGGCAATGAGCAGTTCTTC	CASSFPTYRGNEQFF
TRBV11-2	few	NA	TRBJ1-2	TGTGCCAGCAGCTTAGCAGGGGTCGGCTACACCTTC	CASSLAGVGYTF
TRBV7-3	NA	TRBD1	TRBJ1-1	TGTGCCAGCAGCTTAGCTCCGACAGGGAACGCTTTCTTT	CASSLAPTGNAFF